Following are 10 T cell receptor beta chains from one sample sequenced in a study of T cells in Graves' hyperthyroidism and ophthalmopathy. From RNA transcripts, TCR beta CDR3 regions were amplified. An initial round of RT-PCR targeting the TCR CDR3 relied on the HTBI primer set. TCRdb redid the calling of the multiplex PCR reads with MiXCR, one entry per CDR3 protein. The table has hundreds of thousands of distinct CDR3 sequences, about 14% seen once. The sequenced sample was blood. Source of these receptors: a woman under 30 with Graves' hyperthyroidism.

In its sample, this clonotype was seen a few times. The V gene is TRBV20-1, the J gene TRBJ1-5; no reliable D call. The CDR3 has 11 residues. From germline, CDR1 is DFQATT and CDR2 SNEGSKA (reference sequence). V shed 2 bases and J shed 7 bases, with 6 bases lying between them. CDR3 in amino acids: CSARLPQPQHF. The CDR3 nucleotides read TGCAGTGCTAGACTACCGCAGCCCCAGCATTTT.

The chain uses TRBV6-9 and TRBJ2-7, with D perhaps TRBD2 (5 bases). Germline CDR1 and CDR2: MNHGY and SVAAGI. The ends were cut back, 4 bases at V and 2 bases at J, with 12 bases in the middle. The CDR3 covers 14 residues. CDR3 nucleotides: TGTGCCAGCAGTTTATACGGGATCCCCTACGAGCAGTACTTC. This encodes CASSLYGIPYEQYF.

This clonotype was recorded many times. The gene calls are TRBV7-9 and TRBJ2-1; 7 bases map to TRBD2. The V segment lost 10 bases and the J segment 9 bases; nucleotides outside the gene matches: 15. This CDR3 comprises 14 residues. CDR1 SEHNR and CDR2 FQNEAQ come from the germline V gene (reference sequence). The CDR3 nucleotides are TGTGCCACCACCCGTGGCGGGAGTCAAGGTGAGCAGTTCTTC. Its protein is CATTRGGSQGEQFF.

This clonotype appeared a few times. Here the CDR3 reads CAISERFTGANVLTF. Written as DNA, the CDR3 is TGTGCCATCAGTGAGCGATTTACTGGGGCCAACGTCCTGACTTTC. V and J are TRBV10-3 and TRBJ2-6; no firm D call. Germline V gene sequence: CDR1 ENHRY, CDR2 SYGVKD. The CDR3 extends over 15 amino acids. V was pared by 2 bases and J by 2 bases, with 7 bases between.

The chain links TRBV29-1 to TRBJ2-1; 8 nucleotides align to TRBD2. J gave up 12 bases and V 3 bases, and 1 base lay outside the gene matches. Per germline, CDR1 SQVTM and CDR2 ANQGSEA. The CDR3 is made up of 10 amino acids. CDR3 loop: CSVEAGGQFF. For the CDR3, the DNA is TGCAGCGTTGAGGCGGGAGGGCAGTTCTTC.

Points on this clonotype: One end of the junction does not line up with germline, which may come from a read error. CDR3 amino acids: CATRGLKTEAFF. The CDR3 nucleotides are TGTGCCACAAGGGGGTTGAAGACTGAAGCTTTCTTT. This chain links TRBV19 with TRBJ1-1; maybe TRBD1 (6 bases). Germline V gives CDR1 LNHDA, CDR2 SQIVND (reference sequence). There are 12 residues in the CDR3.

The chain employs TRBV13 and TRBJ2-2; TRBD1 aligns across 7 bases. V dropped 3 bases and J dropped 6; count of bases not matched to a gene: 4. The CDR3 length is 14 residues. Germline lookup yields CDR1 PRHDT and CDR2 FYEKMQ (reference sequence). The CDR3 region is CASSFRDRAGELFF. The DNA of the CDR3 is TGTGCCAGCAGCTTTCGCGACAGGGCCGGGGAGCTGTTTTTT. Supplemented by reference TRBV13 and TRBJ2-2, the full variable domain reads AAGVIQSPRHLIKEKRETATLKCYPIPRHDTVYWYQQGPGQDPQFLISFYEKMQSDKGSIPDRFSAQQFSDYHSELNMSSLELGDSALYFCASSFRDRAGELFFGEGSRLTVL.

This clonotype has at least ten counts. The chain uses TRBV28 and TRBJ2-5; TRBD2 might be the D (5 bases). The CDR3 runs to 13 residues. Germline V gene data show CDR1 as MDHEN and CDR2 as SYDVKM. The V gene lost 7 bases and the J gene lost 2 bases, with 11 bases spanning the gap. CDR3 protein: CASTSPGQETQYF. CDR3 nucleotides: TGTGCCAGCACCTCCCCGGGGCAAGAGACCCAGTACTTC. Variable domain in full (rest from reference TRBV28 and TRBJ2-5): DVKVTQSSRYLVKRTGEKVFLECVQDMDHENMFWYRQDPGLGLRLIYFSYDVKMKEKGDIPEGYSVSREKKERFSLILESASTNQTSMYLCASTSPGQETQYFGPGTRLLVL.

Points on this clonotype: It may be a read error: a sequence one base away is much more abundant. The gene calls are TRBV30 and TRBJ2-1; tentative D call: TRBD1 (6 bases). This CDR3 has 13 amino acids. CDR1 is GTSNPN and CDR2 is SVGIG in the germline V gene (reference sequence). V was clipped by 3 bases and J by 10 bases, with 16 bases between them. The CDR3 bases are TGTGCCTGGAGGACAGGTCAAGTTTCCGAGCAGTTCTTC. Translated, it gives CAWRTGQVSEQFF.

As regards this clonotype: Possible read error: a much larger clone is one base away. The gene calls are TRBV28 and TRBJ2-2; tentatively, D is TRBD2 (6 bases). The CDR3 has 13 amino acids. CDR1 and CDR2 from the germline V gene are MDHEN and SYDVKM. The DNA of the CDR3 is TGTGCCAGCAGTTTCTTGTACACCGGGGGGCTGTTTTTT. Protein product: CASSFLYTGGLFF.